There are a few counts of the clone carrying this T cell receptor (beta chain). The antigen is unknown. The germline V and J ends were trimmed by 2 bases and 4 bases, with 9 bases remaining between them. Germline CDR1 reads MNHEY; CDR2 reads SVGAGI. The length of the CDR3 is 13 residues. The data derive from a study of T-cell memory formation after mild COVID-19. Overall study findings and caveats: Later expanders leaned toward CD4+, whereas clones contracting from day 15 to 85 were balanced CD4/CD8. Memory from before infection featured some responding clones, which suggests cross-reactive memory joined. Mostly located in CM and EM were contracting CD4+ clones, with contracting CD8+ clones located in EMRA.

Constant-segment primers and 5'RACE yielded cDNA libraries for TCR alpha and TCR beta, each carrying sample barcodes and UMIs. From the 5' RACE reads, TCRdb called clonotypes with MiXCR, one entry per CDR3 protein. In the table there are 350,000 or so distinct CDR3 sequences, 20% to 25% of which are singletons. Sequenced: PBMCs or a T cell subset sorted from them (not recorded which). The TCR was taken from a man younger than 35 who had mild COVID-19 (a few samples of this study predate the infection). Cell type and time point are not known. The chain carries TRBV6-5 and TRBJ2-7; weak D call: TRBD2 (5 bases). In nucleotides, the CDR3 is TGTGCCAGCAGTTACGGGTGGAGGTACGAGCAGTACTTC. This codes for CASSYGWRYEQYF.